The 13 T cell receptor beta chains presented below share a single source sample, sequenced in a study of T-cell memory formation after mild COVID-19. TCRdb processed the 5' RACE reads anew with MiXCR; each CDR3 protein has one entry. The repertoire consists of some 300,000 distinct CDR3 sequences, with approximately 19% occurring once and the leading ten covering around 20%. The sequenced sample consisted of PBMCs or a T cell subset sorted from them (not recorded which). The origin of the receptors is a man between 18 and 29 years old who had mild COVID-19 (a few samples of this study predate the infection). Cell type and time point are not known.

This clonotype was found a few times. The chain is built from TRBV29-1 and TRBJ1-3, with D uncertain. CDR3 length: 13 residues. Trimming left V 7 bases short and J 0 bases short, with 10 bases between. Per the germline V gene, CDR1 is SQVTM and CDR2 is ANQGSEA. CDR3 in DNA: TGCAGCGCCCGGGCCTACTCTGGAAACACCATATATTTT. Its translation: CSARAYSGNTIYF.

J is TRBJ1-3 and V is TRBV6-5, with D perhaps matching TRBD1 (6 bases). The CDR3 is made up of 14 amino acids. The germline V gene has CDR1 MNHEY and CDR2 SVGAGI. V was shortened by 10 bases and J by 4 bases, with 17 bases between the two germline ends. The DNA for the CDR3 is TGTGCCACCCAGACCGGGACACGGGGAAACACCATATATTTT. Its protein is CATQTGTRGNTIYF.

V usage is TRBV29-1 and J usage is TRBJ2-1; unclear D gene. V lost 0 bases to trimming and J lost 7 bases, with 7 bases between them. The CDR3 runs 12 residues. Germline CDR1 is SQVTM and CDR2 is ANQGSEA. The DNA of the CDR3 is TGCAGCGTTGAAGATATCCGGAATGAGCAGTTCTTC. Protein sequence: CSVEDIRNEQFF.

The rearrangement joins TRBV30 to TRBJ2-1; 7 nucleotides align to TRBD2. Unmatched junction bases numbered 4, after V lost 1 base and J lost 4 bases. The V gene's germline CDR1 is GTSNPN and CDR2 SVGIG (reference sequence). The CDR3 has 14 amino acids. The CDR3 DNA reads as TGTGCCTGGAGTGGCGGGACTACTTACAATGAGCAGTTCTTC. Translated, it gives CAWSGGTTYNEQFF.

As DNA, the CDR3 is TGTGCCAGCACGGCTTGGAGTTCCTACAATGAGCAGTTCTTC. Protein product: CASTAWSSYNEQFF. This sequence joins TRBV6-2 or TRBV6-3 and TRBJ2-1; unclear D gene. Trimming took 7 bases from V and 1 from J, leaving 11 bases between them. Germline assignment: CDR1 MNHEY and CDR2 SVGEGT. The CDR3 contains 14 residues.

The table lists this clonotype with a few counts. J is TRBJ2-3 and V is TRBV3-1; 8 nucleotides match TRBD2. CDR3 length: 17 residues. Germline V lookup: CDR1 LGHDT, CDR2 YNNKEL (reference sequence). After removal of 0 bases from V and 3 bases from J, the junction contained 8 bases not matched to a gene. The CDR3 region is CASSQDVRTSRTDTQYF. In nucleotides, the CDR3 is TGTGCCAGCAGCCAAGACGTCCGGACTAGCCGAACAGATACGCAGTATTTT.

This clonotype was detected only a few times. The CDR3 DNA reads as TGTGCCAGCAGTTACAGTTGGAACACTGAAGCTTTCTTT. It translates to CASSYSWNTEAFF. The chain carries TRBV6-6 and TRBJ1-1; D not certain. Germline values: CDR1 MNHNY, CDR2 SVGAGI (reference sequence). The CDR3 contains 13 residues. The V and J ends lost 2 bases and 1 base respectively, with 5 bases between them.

This clonotype was recorded a few times. The rearrangement joins TRBV5-1 to TRBJ2-1; TRBD2 might be the D (5 bases). The CDR3 runs 14 residues. CDR1 is SGHRS, CDR2 YFSETQ, per germline. V was trimmed by 2 bases and J by 5 bases, leaving 11 bases between them. This CDR3 is CASSLRTENNEQFF. In DNA form, the CDR3 reads TGCGCCAGCAGCTTAAGGACTGAGAACAATGAGCAGTTCTTC.

The CDR3 protein is CASSPATPELFF. Here the CDR3 DNA reads TGTGCCAGCAGCCCTGCGACCCCGGAGCTGTTTTTT. This chain uses TRBV6-6 with TRBJ2-2; D ambiguous. The CDR3 contains 12 residues. The V gene's germline CDR1 is MNHNY and CDR2 SVGAGI (reference sequence). V lost 6 bases to trimming and J lost 10 bases, with 12 bases between them.

This clonotype was counted a few times. The rearrangement links TRBV7-2 to TRBJ2-1; 7 bases line up with TRBD1. Germline loops: CDR1 SGHTA, CDR2 FQGNSA. The length of the CDR3 is 15 residues. V dropped 3 bases and J dropped 9; count of bases not matched to a gene: 11. The CDR3, as DNA: TGTGCCAGCAGCTTCAAGGGGGCAGGGGCCGGTGAGCAGTTCTTC. Its translation is CASSFKGAGAGEQFF.

The rearrangement uses TRBV20-1 and TRBJ1-2, with unresolved D. The CDR3 contains 13 residues. Trimming pared 1 base from V and 6 bases from J, leaving 12 bases between. Germline assignment: CDR1 DFQATT and CDR2 SNEGSKA (reference sequence). CDR3 in DNA: TGCAGTGCTAGAGTGGAGGGCTTGGATGGCTACACCTTC. It encodes CSARVEGLDGYTF.

The gene calls are TRBV6-2 or TRBV6-3 and TRBJ1-1, with no clear D. This CDR3 comprises 12 residues. The V end was cut by 5 bases, the J end by 7 bases, with 11 bases between. CDR1 and CDR2 from the germline V gene are MNHEY and SVGEGT. The CDR3 region has the DNA TGTGCCAGCAGTCCGGGAACCCTTGAAGCTTTCTTT. Residues: CASSPGTLEAFF.

The chain has TRBV6-5 and TRBJ2-2; D is perhaps TRBD1 or TRBD2 (5 bases each). Trimming left V 2 bases short and J 4 bases short, with 14 bases between. From germline, CDR1 is MNHEY and CDR2 SVGAGI. The CDR3 is made up of 16 amino acids. The CDR3 DNA follows: TGTGCCAGCAGTTACGGAGGCAGGGCCACCACCGGGGAGCTGTTTTTT. Translated: CASSYGGRATTGELFF.